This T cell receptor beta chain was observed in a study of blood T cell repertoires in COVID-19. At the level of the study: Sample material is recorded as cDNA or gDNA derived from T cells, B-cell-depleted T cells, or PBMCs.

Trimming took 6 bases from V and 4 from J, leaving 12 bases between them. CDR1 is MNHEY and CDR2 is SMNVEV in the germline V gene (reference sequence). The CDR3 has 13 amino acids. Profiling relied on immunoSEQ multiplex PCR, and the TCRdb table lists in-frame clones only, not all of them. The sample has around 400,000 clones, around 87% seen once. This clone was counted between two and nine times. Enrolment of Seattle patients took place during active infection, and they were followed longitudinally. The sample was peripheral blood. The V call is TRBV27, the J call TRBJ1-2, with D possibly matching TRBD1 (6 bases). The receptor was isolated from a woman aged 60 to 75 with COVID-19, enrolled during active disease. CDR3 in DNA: TGTGCCAGCAGGGGCAGGGGAATCTATGGCTACACCTTC. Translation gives CASRGRGIYGYTF.